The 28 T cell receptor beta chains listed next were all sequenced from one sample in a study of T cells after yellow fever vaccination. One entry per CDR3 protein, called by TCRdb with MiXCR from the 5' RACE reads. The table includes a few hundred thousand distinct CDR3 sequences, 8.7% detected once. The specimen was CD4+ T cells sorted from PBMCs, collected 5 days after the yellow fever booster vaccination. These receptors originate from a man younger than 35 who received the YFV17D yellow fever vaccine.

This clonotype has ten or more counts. CDR3 sequence reads: CASTLQGGNSPLHF. For the CDR3, the DNA is TGTGCCAGCACCCTCCAAGGGGGGAATTCACCCCTCCACTTT. The chain uses TRBV12-3 or TRBV12-4 and TRBJ1-6, with a tentative D call TRBD1 (6 bases). Trimming removed 7 bases from V and 7 bases from J, with 14 bases in between. The CDR3 loop spans 14 amino acids.

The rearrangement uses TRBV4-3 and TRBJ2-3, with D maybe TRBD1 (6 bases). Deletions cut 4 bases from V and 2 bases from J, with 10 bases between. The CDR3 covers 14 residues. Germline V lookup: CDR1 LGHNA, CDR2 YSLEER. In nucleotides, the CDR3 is TGCGCCAGCAGCCGAACAGGGAACACAGATACGCAGTATTTT. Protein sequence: CASSRTGNTDTQYF.

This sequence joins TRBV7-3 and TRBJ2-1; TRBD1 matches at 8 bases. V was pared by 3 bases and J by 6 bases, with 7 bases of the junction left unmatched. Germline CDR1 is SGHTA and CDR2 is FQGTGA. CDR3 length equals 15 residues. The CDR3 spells CASSLGTGGINEQFF. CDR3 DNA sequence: TGTGCCAGCAGCTTGGGTACAGGGGGGATCAATGAGCAGTTCTTC.

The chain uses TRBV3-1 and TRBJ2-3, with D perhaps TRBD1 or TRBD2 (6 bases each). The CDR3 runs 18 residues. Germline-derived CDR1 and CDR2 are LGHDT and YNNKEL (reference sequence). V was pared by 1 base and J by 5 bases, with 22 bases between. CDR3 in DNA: TGTGCCAGCAGCCAAGTCTCCCCCACTGGGGGGCGGATAGATACGCAGTATTTT. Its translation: CASSQVSPTGGRIDTQYF.

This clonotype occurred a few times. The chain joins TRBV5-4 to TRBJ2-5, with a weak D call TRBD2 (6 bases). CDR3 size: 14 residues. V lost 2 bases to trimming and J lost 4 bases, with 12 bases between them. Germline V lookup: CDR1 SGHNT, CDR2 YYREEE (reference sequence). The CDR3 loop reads CASSLGGVGETQYF. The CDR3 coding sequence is TGTGCCAGCAGCTTAGGCGGGGTGGGAGAGACCCAGTACTTC.

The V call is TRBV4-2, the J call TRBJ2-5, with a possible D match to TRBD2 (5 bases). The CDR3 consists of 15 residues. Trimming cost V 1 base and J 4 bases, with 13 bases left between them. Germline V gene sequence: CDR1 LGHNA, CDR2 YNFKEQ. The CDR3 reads CASSQGDLAGETQYF. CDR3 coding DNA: TGTGCCAGCAGCCAAGGAGACCTAGCCGGAGAGACCCAGTACTTC.

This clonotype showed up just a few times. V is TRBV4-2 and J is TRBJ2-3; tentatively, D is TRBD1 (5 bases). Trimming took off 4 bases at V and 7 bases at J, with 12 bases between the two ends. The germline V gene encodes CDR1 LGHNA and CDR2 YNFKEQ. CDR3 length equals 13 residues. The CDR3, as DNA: TGTGCCAGCAGCCTTGGCAGGGATAATACGCAGTATTTT. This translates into CASSLGRDNTQYF.

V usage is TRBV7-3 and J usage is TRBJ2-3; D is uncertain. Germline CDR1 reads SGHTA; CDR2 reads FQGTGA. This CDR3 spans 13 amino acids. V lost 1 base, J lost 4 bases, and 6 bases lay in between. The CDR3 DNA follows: TGTGCCAGCAGCTTAAAGCCGGCAGATACGCAGTATTTT. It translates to CASSLKPADTQYF.

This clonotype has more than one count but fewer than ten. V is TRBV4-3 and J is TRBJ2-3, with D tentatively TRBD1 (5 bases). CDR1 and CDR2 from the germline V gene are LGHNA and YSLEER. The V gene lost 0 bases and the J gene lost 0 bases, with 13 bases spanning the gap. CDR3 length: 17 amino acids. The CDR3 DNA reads TGCGCCAGCAGCCAAGAACCAGGGCCCCAAAGCACAGATACGCAGTATTTT. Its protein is CASSQEPGPQSTDTQYF.

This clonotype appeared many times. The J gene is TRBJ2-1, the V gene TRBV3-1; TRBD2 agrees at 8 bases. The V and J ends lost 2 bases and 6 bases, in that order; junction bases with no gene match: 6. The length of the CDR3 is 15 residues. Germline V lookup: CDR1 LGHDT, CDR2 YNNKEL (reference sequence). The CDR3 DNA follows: TGTGCCAGCAGCCAACAACGGGGGGGTATCAATGAGCAGTTCTTC. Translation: CASSQQRGGINEQFF.

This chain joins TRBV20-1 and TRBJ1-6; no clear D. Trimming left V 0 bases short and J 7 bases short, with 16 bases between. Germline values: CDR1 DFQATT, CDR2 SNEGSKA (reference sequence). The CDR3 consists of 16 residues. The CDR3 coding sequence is TGCAGTGCTAGAGACTCGGGTGGGCCAGCCAATTCACCCCTCCACTTT. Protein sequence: CSARDSGGPANSPLHF.

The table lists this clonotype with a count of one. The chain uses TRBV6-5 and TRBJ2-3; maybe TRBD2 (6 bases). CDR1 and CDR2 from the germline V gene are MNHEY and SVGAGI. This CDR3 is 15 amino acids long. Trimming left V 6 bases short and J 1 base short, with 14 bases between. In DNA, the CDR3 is TGTGCCAGCAGACGCCGGTCGGGGGGCACAGATACGCAGTATTTT. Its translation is CASRRRSGGTDTQYF.

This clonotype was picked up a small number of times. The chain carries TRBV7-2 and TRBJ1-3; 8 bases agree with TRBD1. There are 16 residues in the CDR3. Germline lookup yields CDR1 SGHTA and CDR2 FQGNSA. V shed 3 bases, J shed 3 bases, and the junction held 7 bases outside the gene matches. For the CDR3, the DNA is TGTGCCAGCAGCTTGGGACCGGACAGGGATGGAAACACCATATATTTT. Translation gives CASSLGPDRDGNTIYF.

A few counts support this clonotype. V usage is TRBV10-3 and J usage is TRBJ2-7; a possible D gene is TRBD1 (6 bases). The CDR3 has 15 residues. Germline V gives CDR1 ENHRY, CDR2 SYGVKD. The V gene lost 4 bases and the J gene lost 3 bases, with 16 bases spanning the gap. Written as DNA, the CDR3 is TGTGCCATCAGTGGGGGGCCGGATTCACTCTACGAGCAGTACTTC. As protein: CAISGGPDSLYEQYF.

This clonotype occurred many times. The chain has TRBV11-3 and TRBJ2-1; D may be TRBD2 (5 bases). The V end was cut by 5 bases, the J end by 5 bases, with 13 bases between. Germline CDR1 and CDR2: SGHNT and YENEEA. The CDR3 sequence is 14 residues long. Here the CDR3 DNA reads TGTGCCAGCAGCCGAGACGGGGTAGACAATGAGCAGTTCTTC. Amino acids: CASSRDGVDNEQFF. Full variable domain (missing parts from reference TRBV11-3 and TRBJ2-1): EAGVVQSPRYKIIEKKQPVAFWCNPISGHNTLYWYLQNLGQGPELLIRYENEEAVDDSQLPKDRFSAERLKGVDSTLKIQPAELGDSAVYLCASSRDGVDNEQFFGPGTRLTVL.

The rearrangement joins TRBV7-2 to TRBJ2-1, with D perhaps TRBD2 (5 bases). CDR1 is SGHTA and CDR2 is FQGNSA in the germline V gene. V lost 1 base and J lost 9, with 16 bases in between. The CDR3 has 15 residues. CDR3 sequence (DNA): TGTGCCAGCAGCTTAGTTTCTTACTCTGGAGGTGAGCAGTTCTTC. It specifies CASSLVSYSGGEQFF.

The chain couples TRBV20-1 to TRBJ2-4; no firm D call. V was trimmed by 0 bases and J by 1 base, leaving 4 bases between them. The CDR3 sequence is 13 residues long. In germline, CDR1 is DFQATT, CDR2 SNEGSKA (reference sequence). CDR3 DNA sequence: TGCAGTGCTAGAGAAGGGGCCAAAAACATTCAGTACTTC. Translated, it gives CSAREGAKNIQYF.

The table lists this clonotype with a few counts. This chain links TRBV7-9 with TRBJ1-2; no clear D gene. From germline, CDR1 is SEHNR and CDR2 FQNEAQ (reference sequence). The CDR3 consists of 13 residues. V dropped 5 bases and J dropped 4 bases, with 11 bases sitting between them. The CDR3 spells CASSEEQFYGYTF. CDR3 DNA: TGTGCCAGCAGCGAAGAACAGTTCTATGGCTACACCTTC.

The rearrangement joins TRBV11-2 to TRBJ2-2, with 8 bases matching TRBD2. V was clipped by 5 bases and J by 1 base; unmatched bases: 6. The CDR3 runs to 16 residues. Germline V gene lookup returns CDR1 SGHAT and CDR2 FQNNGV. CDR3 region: CASSPIAGKNTGELFF. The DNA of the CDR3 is TGTGCCAGCAGCCCCATAGCGGGGAAGAACACCGGGGAGCTGTTTTTT.

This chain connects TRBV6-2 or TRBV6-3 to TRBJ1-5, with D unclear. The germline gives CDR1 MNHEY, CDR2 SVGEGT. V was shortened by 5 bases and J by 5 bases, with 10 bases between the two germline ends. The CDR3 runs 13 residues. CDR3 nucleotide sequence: TGTGCCAGCAGTCACGCGGCCCATCAGCCCCAGCATTTT. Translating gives CASSHAAHQPQHF.

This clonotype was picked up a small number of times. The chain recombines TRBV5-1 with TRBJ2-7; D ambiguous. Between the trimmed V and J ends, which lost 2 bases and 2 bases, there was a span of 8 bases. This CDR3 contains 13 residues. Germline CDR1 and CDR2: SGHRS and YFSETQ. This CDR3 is CASSFDNAYEQYF. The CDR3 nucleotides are TGCGCCAGCAGCTTTGACAATGCCTACGAGCAGTACTTC.

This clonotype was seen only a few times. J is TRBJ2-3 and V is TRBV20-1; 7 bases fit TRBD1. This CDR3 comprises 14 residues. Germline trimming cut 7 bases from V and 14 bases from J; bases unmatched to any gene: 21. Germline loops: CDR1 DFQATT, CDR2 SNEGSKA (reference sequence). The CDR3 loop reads CSVRGLLTSQQRYF. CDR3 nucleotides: TGCAGTGTGAGGGGGCTACTGACGTCCCAACAGAGGTATTTT.

The CDR3 sequence: CASSSTVDQETQYF. The DNA of the CDR3 is TGTGCCAGCAGCTCCACCGTGGATCAAGAGACCCAGTACTTC. The chain combines TRBV5-4 with TRBJ2-5; D not resolved. Germline V gene sequence: CDR1 SGHNT, CDR2 YYREEE (reference sequence). The CDR3 sequence is 14 residues long. V was trimmed by 3 bases and J by 2 bases, leaving 11 bases between them.

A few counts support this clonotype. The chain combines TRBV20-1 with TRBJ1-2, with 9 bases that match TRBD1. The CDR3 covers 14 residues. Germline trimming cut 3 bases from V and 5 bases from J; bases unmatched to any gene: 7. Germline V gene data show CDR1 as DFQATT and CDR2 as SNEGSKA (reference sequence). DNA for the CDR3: TGCAGTGCTAGTTCCCGGACAGGGGTTTATGGCTACACCTTC. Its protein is CSASSRTGVYGYTF.

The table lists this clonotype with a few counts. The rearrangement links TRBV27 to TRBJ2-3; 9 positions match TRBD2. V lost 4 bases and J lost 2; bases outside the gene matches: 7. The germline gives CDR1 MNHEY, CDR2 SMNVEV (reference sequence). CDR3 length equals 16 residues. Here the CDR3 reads CASSWRAGGHTDTQYF. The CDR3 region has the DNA TGTGCCAGCAGTTGGCGAGCGGGGGGACACACAGATACGCAGTATTTT.

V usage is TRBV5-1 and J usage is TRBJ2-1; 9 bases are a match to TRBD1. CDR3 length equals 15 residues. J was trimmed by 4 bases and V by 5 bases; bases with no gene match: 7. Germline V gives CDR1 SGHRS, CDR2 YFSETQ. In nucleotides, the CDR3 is TGCGCCAGCAGTCGGACAGGGGCGTCATACAATGAGCAGTTCTTC. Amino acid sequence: CASSRTGASYNEQFF.

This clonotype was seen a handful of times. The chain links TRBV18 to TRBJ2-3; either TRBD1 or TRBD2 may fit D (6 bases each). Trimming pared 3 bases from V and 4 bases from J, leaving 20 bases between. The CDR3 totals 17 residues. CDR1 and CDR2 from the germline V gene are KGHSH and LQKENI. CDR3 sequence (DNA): TGTGCCAGCTCACCCGCCCCCGGGGGAGCAGGGGCAGATACGCAGTATTTT. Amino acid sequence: CASSPAPGGAGADTQYF.

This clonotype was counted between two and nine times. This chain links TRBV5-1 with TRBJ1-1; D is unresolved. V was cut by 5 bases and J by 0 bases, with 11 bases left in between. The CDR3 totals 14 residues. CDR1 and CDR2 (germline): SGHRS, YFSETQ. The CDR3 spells CASSLGNLNTEAFF. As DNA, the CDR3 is TGCGCCAGCAGTCTGGGGAACTTGAACACTGAAGCTTTCTTT.